The rows below give T cell receptor beta chains drawn from one sample of a study of T cell changes during pregnancy in multiple sclerosis. Produced via immunoSEQ multiplex PCR; TCRdb's table is partial and in-frame only. Among about 54,000 clones listed, 75% to 95% were seen once. The sample was peripheral blood, taken after pregnancy. The receptors come from a female donor in good health, enrolled as a control in a pregnancy study. The conserved cysteine and the conserved F or W are not part of the CDR3 here.

v_gene	j_gene	CDR3aa
TRBV5-4	TRBJ2-5	ASSLTGRETQY
TRBV28	TRBJ2-1	ASSFGRGEQF
TRBV11-2	TRBJ2-7	ASSLERTYEQY
TRBV6-5	TRBJ2-7	ASSRPTLSSYEQY
TRBV20-1	TRBJ1-2	SASQNYGYT
TRBV6-1	TRBJ2-5	ASSSFTGGQETQY
TRBV6-1	TRBJ2-7	ASRDTQQSYEQY
TRBV4-1	TRBJ1-4	ASSQGDRATNEKLF
TRBV7-6	TRBJ2-6	ASSLGPAGANVLT
TRBV6-5	TRBJ2-3	ASGTSGGNTDTQY
TRBV6-5	TRBJ1-2	ASSYSSPGGHGYT
TRBV28	TRBJ1-1	ASSPGTARGNTEAF
TRBV14	TRBJ1-5	ASSQERITFRRPYSNQPQH
TRBV10-3	TRBJ2-6	AISARWAVALGQGAGGANVLT
TRBV27	TRBJ1-1	ASSLRRTGEAF
TRBV5-1	TRBJ1-1	ASSLDRLNTEAF
TRBV7-6	TRBJ1-1	ASSFAGRDTEAF
TRBV6-4	TRBJ1-6	ASSDNPTDNSSPLH
TRBV27	TRBJ1-5	ASSKGLTGGLGLVDQPQH
TRBV4-2	TRBJ1-1	ASSQDLGSEAF
TRBV29-1	TRBJ2-7	SVVTAYEQY
TRBV6-5	TRBJ1-1	ASSPDRSNTEAF
TRBV7-2	TRBJ1-2	ASSSGTGRLLVGYT
TRBV2	TRBJ2-3	ASALGTATDTQY
TRBV15	TRBJ2-5	ATSRPDRGRETQY
TRBV6-5	TRBJ2-7	ASSPGTGAVQY
TRBV7-8	TRBJ2-3	ASSPRRASTDTQY
TRBV9	TRBJ2-1	ASSATGGGYNEQF
TRBV6-1	TRBJ1-5	ASSAGIPGGQPQH
TRBV7-2	TRBJ1-2	ASSKGTGTYGYT
TRBV6-5	TRBJ1-6	ASSPDRRDNSPLH
TRBV27	TRBJ1-1	ASRGGRRGTEAF
TRBV23-1	TRBJ2-7	ASSQASGTEYEQY
TRBV6-5	TRBJ1-2	ASSPRQGRNYGYT
TRBV27	TRBJ2-3	ASSRLAGTTDTQY
TRBV6-4	TRBJ2-1	ASSEKGGGTYNEQF
TRBV18	TRBJ1-1	ASSPAVSGTEAF
TRBV6-5	TRBJ2-1	ASNPGGGTHNEQF
TRBV6-1	TRBJ2-6	ASKLQGAGANVLT
TRBV5-4	TRBJ1-2	ASSLYRGRQWGYT
TRBV27	TRBJ2-5	ASSLLQGPQETQY
TRBV27	TRBJ2-7	ASRTDMHYEQY
TRBV5-8	TRBJ2-1	ASSYRGRGYNEQF